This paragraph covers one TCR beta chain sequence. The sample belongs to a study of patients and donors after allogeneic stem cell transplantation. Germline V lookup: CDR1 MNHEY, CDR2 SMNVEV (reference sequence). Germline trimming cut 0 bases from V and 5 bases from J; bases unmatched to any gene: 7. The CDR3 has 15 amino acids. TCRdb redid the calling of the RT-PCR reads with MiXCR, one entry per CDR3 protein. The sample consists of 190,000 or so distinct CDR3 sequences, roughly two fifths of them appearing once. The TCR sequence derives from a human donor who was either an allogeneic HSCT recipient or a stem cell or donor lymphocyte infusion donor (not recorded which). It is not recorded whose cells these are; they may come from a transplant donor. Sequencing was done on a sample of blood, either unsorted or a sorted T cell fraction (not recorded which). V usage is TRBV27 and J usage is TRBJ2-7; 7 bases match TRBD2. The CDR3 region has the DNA TGTGCCAGCAGTTTATCTGGGCAGGGAGGGAACGAGCAGTACTTC. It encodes CASSLSGQGGNEQYF.